This T cell receptor (beta chain) was recorded in a study of T cell responses to AZD1222 COVID-19 vaccine. Study findings and constraints: Repertoires in all cases were sampled only once the peak T cell response had passed. Among spike-specific TCRs, nearly half reportedly target unmutated variant regions. Clonal diversity may have been underestimated in mostly white British donors. Only 6 or 7 AZD1222 recipients tested seropositive at baseline.

This clone was counted between two and nine times. Antigen: not known. The data were produced by immunoSEQ multiplex PCR, yet TCRdb's version contains in-frame clones alone and is incomplete. This sample has some 99,000 clones, with about 88% found just once. The sequencing used peripheral blood, collected 28 days after the second AZD1222 dose. The source is an adult who received the AZD1222 COVID-19 vaccine.

In DNA, the CDR3 is TGTGCCAGCAGGAGACAGGAATCGAACACTGAAGCTTTCTTT. Its protein product is CASRRQESNTEAFF. The chain combines TRBV2 with TRBJ1-1; D perhaps matches TRBD1 (6 bases). V shed 6 bases and J shed 1 base, with 12 bases lying between them. Germline values: CDR1 SNHLY, CDR2 FYNNEI. The CDR3 is made up of 14 amino acids.